A selection of T cell receptor beta chains follows, all from one sample in a study of T cells in tumors after PD-1 blockade. TCRdb's copy holds only in-frame clones and misses some; the assay was immunoSEQ multiplex PCR. This repertoire shows approximately 60,000 clones, 74% found once; its top ten account for approximately 4.8%. This sample comprised PBMCs, obtained after anti-PD-1 treatment. The receptor set was obtained from a human donor with basal cell carcinoma. CDR3s include the opening cysteine and the closing phenylalanine or tryptophan. The D gene is left open where the match is weak. Clone size is shown for a subset of rows, as once, few, many or a class of expanded clone.

TRBJ2-7,TRBV7-8,.,.,TGTGCCAGCAGCTTAGGGGCCGGATCCTCCTACGAGCAGTACTTC,CASSLGAGSSYEQYF
TRBJ2-7,TRBV19,few,.,TGTGCCAGTAGTCGGTCGCAGGAGTACTACGAGCAGTACTTC,CASSRSQEYYEQYF
TRBJ2-7,TRBV3-1/TRBV3-2,few,TRBD2,TGTGCCAGCAGCTCGCGTCTAGCGGGGTACTACGAGCAGTACTTC,CASSSRLAGYYEQYF
TRBJ2-3,TRBV2,.,TRBD1,TGTGCCAGCAGCCAGGGACAGGGCACAGATACGCAGTATTTT,CASSQGQGTDTQYF
TRBJ2-7,TRBV7-2,.,TRBD2,TGTGCCAGCAGCTGGCAGCGGGGGGGCTACGAGCAGTACTTC,CASSWQRGGYEQYF
TRBJ1-6,TRBV2,few,.,TGTGCCAGCAGTGTTAGCTCCTATAATTCACCCCTCCACTTT,CASSVSSYNSPLHF
TRBJ2-5,TRBV30,.,.,TGTGCCTGGAGTGCGCAGCAAGAGACCCAGTACTTC,CAWSAQQETQYF
TRBJ2-5,TRBV29-1,.,.,TGCAGCGTACGACAGACAGGCCTTCAAGAGACCCAGTACTTC,CSVRQTGLQETQYF
TRBJ1-2,TRBV6-5,.,TRBD1,TGTGCCAGCAGGGGGACAGCGAACTATGGCTACACCTTC,CASRGTANYGYTF
TRBJ2-7,TRBV25-1,.,TRBD1,TGTGCCAGCTCCCGGCCGGGACAGGGGGCGAACGAGCAGTACTTC,CASSRPGQGANEQYF
TRBJ2-1,TRBV7-9,.,TRBD1,TGTGCCAGCAGCTCGGACAGGGTGGGTGAGCAGTTCTTC,CASSSDRVGEQFF
TRBJ2-7,TRBV7-2,.,TRBD1,TGTGCCAGCAGCTTAGTGGGACAGGTCTACGAGCAGTACTTC,CASSLVGQVYEQYF
TRBJ2-5,TRBV5-6,.,TRBD2,TGTGCCAGCAGCACTCTCCTAGCGGGGGGTCAAGAGACCCAGTACTTC,CASSTLLAGGQETQYF
TRBJ2-3,TRBV21-1,once,.,TGTGCCAGCAGGAACACTAGTTTAGAGGCAGATACGCAGTATTTT,CASRNTSLEADTQYF
TRBJ1-2,TRBV2,.,TRBD1,TGTGCCAGCCAACAGGGGGCGCACGGCTACACCTTC,CASQQGAHGYTF
TRBJ2-5,TRBV6-1,.,TRBD2,TGTGCCAGCAGTGCTAAAACTAGCGGGGGGGTACAAGAGACCCAGTACTTC,CASSAKTSGGVQETQYF
TRBJ2-7,TRBV20-1,.,.,TGCAGTGCTAGTGACTCGAAGACAGCGTACTTC,CSASDSKTAYF
TRBJ1-1,TRBV19,.,.,TGTGCCAGTAGTATAAGGGGAAGTGAAGCTTTCTTT,CASSIRGSEAFF
TRBJ1-2,TRBV29-1,.,TRBD1,TGCAGCGTACAGGGGGCGGATGGCTACACCTTC,CSVQGADGYTF
TRBJ2-7,TRBV9,.,.,TGTGCCAGCAGCGTAGAGACCGGGAGCTCCTACGAGCAGTACTTC,CASSVETGSSYEQYF
TRBJ1-5,TRBV24-1,once,TRBD1,TGTGCCACCAGTGAAGCTGACAGGGACACTCAGCCCCAGCATTTT,CATSEADRDTQPQHF
TRBJ2-1,TRBV3-1/TRBV3-2,.,TRBD2,TGTGCCAGCAGCCCATTACTAGCGGGGGGGGAGGAGCAGTTCTTC,CASSPLLAGGEEQFF
TRBJ1-1,TRBV7-8,.,TRBD1,TGTGCCAGCAGCTTTCAACAGGGGATAGGGAAAGCTTTCTTT,CASSFQQGIGKAFF
TRBJ1-6,TRBV9,.,.,TGTGCCAGCAGCCTAGGGAGTAATTCACCCCTCCACTTT,CASSLGSNSPLHF
TRBJ1-2,TRBV25-1,.,TRBD1,TGTGCCAGCAGTGAATATGACAGGGCACATGGCTACACCTTC,CASSEYDRAHGYTF
TRBJ2-3,TRBV7-7,.,.,TGTGCTAGCAGCTTAAGGACTCACAGCACAGATACGCAGTATTTT,CASSLRTHSTDTQYF
TRBJ1-1,TRBV5-1,.,TRBD1,TGCGCCAGCAGCTTGGCGACAGGGGGCTCTGAAGCTTTCTTT,CASSLATGGSEAFF
TRBJ2-3,TRBV6-4,.,.,TGTGCCAGCAGTGGGGACGGCTACACAGATACGCAGTATTTT,CASSGDGYTDTQYF